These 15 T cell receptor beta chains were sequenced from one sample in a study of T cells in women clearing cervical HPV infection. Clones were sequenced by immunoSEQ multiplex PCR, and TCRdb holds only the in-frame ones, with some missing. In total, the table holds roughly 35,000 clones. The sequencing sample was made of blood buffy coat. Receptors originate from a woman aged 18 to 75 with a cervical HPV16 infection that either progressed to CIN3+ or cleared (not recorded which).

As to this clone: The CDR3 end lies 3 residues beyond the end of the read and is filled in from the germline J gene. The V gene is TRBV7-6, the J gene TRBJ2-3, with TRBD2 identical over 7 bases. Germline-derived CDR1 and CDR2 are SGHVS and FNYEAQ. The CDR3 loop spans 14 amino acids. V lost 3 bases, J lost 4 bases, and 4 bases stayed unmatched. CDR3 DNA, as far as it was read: TGTGCCAGCAGCTTTGCGGGGGTGCCAGATACG. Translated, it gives CASSFAGVPDT. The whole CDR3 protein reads CASSFAGVPDTQYF.

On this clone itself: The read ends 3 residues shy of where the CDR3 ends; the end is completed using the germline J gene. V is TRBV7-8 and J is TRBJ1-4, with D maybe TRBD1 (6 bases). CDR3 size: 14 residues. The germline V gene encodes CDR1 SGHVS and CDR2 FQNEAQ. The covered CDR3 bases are TGTGCCAGCAGCCGAGGGGGGGAGAATTCACCA. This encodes CASSRGGENSP. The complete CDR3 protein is CASSRGGENSPLFF.

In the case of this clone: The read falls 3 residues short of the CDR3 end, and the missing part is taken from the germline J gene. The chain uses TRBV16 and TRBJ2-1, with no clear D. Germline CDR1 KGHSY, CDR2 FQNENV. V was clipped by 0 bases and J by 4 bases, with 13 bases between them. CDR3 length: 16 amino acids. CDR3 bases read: TGTGCCAGCAGCCAATCGATGGCCCCAGGATACAATGAG. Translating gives CASSQSMAPGYNE. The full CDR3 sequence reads CASSQSMAPGYNEQFF.

CDR3 DNA, as far as it was read: TGCGCCAGCAGCTTGAATTTACTAGCGGGGGGTTACGAG. Translating gives CASSLNLLAGGYE. The CDR3 in its entirety is CASSLNLLAGGYEQYF. V and J are TRBV5-1 and TRBJ2-7; 12 positions match TRBD2. The read ends 3 residues early relative to the CDR3; the germline J gene fills the gap. This CDR3 is built from 16 residues. Germline CDR1 SGHRS, CDR2 YFSETQ. V shed 1 base and J 4 bases; nucleotides not matched to a gene: 6.

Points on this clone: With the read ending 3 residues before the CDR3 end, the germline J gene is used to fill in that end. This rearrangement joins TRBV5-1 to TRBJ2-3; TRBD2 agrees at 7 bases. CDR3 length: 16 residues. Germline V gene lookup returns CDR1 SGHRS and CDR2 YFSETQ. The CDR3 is CASSLLPRLAEETQYF. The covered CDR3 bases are TGCGCCAGCAGCTTGCTGCCAAGACTAGCAGAAGAGACG.

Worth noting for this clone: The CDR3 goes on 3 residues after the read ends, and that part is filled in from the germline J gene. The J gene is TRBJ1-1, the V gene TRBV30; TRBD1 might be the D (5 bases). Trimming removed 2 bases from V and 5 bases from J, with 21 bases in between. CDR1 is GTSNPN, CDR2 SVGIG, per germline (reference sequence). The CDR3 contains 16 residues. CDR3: CAWSTEGSGQDTEAFF. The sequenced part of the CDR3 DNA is TGTGCCTGGAGTACCGAAGGGTCAGGGCAGGATACTGAA.

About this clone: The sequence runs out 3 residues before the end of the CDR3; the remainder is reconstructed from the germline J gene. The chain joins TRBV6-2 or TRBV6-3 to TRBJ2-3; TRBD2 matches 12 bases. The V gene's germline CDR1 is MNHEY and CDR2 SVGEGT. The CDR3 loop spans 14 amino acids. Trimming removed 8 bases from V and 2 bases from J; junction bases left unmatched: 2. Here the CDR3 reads CASSSGGATDTQYF. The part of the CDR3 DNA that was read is TGTGCCAGCTCTAGCGGGGGGGCCACAGATACG.

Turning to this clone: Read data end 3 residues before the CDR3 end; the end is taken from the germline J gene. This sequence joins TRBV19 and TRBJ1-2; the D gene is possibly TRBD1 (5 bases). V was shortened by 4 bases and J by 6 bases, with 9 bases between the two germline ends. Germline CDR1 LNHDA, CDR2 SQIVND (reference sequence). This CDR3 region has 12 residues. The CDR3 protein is CASSTYRNGYTF. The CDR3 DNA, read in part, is TGTGCCAGTAGTACGTACAGGAATGGC. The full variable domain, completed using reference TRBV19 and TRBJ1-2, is DGGITQSPKYLFRKEGQNVTLSCEQNLNHDAMYWYRQDPGQGLRLIYYSQIVNDFQKGDIAEGYSVSREKKESFPLTVTSAQKNPTAFYLCASSTYRNGYTFGSGTRLTVV.

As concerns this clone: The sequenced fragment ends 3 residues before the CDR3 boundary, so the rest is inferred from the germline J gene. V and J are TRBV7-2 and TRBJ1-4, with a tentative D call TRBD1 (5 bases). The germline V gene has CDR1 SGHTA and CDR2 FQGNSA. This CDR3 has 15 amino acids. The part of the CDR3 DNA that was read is TGTGCCAGCAGCTTAAATTTTGGGGCCAATTCACCA. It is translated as CASSLNFGANSP. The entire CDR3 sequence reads CASSLNFGANSPLFF.

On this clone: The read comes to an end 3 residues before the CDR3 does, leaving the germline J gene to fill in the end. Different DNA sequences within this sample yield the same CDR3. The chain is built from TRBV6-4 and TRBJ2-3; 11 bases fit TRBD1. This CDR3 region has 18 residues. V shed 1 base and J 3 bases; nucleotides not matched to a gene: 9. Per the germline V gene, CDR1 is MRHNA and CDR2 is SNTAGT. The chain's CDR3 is CASSDYFGQGAGTDTQYF. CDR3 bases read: TGTGCCAGCAGTGACTACTTCGGACAGGGGGCGGGTACAGATACG.

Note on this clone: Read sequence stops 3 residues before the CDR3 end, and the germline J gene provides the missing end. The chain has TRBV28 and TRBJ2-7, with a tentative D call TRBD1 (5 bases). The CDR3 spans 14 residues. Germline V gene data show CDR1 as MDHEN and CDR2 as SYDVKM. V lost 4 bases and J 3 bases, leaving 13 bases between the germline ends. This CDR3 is CASSSFPDSYEQYF. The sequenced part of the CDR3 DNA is TGTGCCAGCAGTTCATTCCCTGACAGCTACGAG.

The CDR3 loop reads CASSLMGPGKNIQYF. Partial CDR3 DNA: TGTGCCAGCAGTTTAATGGGGCCAGGGAAAAACATT. The chain recombines TRBV28 with TRBJ2-4, with a weak D call TRBD1 (5 bases). The CDR3 is cut off 3 residues early in the read; its end comes from the germline J gene. V lost 2 bases and J lost 4, with 12 bases in between. Per the germline V gene, CDR1 is MDHEN and CDR2 is SYDVKM. The CDR3 sequence is 15 residues long.

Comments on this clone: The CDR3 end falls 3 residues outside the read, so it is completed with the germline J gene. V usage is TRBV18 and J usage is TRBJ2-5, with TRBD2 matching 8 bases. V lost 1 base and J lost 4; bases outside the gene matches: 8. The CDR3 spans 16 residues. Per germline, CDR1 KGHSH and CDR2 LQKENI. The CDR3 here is CASSPQLLGGAETQYF. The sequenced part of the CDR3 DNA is TGTGCCAGCTCACCACAATTACTCGGGGGGGCAGAGACC. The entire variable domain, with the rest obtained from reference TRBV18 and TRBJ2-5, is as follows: NAGVMQNPRHLVRRRGQEARLRCSPMKGHSHVYWYRQLPEEGLKFMVYLQKENIIDESGMPKERFSAEFPKEGPSILRIQQVVRGDSAAYFCASSPQLLGGAETQYFGPGTRLLVL.

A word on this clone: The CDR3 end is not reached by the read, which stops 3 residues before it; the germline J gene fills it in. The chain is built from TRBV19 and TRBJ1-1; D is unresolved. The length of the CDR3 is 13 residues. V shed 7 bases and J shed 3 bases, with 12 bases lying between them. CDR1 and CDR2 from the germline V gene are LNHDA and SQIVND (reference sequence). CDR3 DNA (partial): TGTGCCAGTAAGGAGGCCCGGGACACTGAA. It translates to CASKEARDTE. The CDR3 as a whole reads CASKEARDTEAFF.

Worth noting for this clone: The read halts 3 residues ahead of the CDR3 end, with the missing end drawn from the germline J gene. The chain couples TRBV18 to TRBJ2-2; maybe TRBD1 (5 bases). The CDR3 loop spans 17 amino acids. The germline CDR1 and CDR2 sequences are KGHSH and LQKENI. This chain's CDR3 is CASSIQGPLAINEKLFF. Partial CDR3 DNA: TGTGCCAGCTCGATTCAGGGCCCCCTGGCCATTAATGAAAAG. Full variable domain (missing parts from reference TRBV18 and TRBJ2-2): NAGVMQNPRHLVRRRGQEARLRCSPMKGHSHVYWYRQLPEEGLKFMVYLQKENIIDESGMPKERFSAEFPKEGPSILRIQQVVRGDSAAYFCASSIQGPLAINEKLFFGEGSRLTVL.